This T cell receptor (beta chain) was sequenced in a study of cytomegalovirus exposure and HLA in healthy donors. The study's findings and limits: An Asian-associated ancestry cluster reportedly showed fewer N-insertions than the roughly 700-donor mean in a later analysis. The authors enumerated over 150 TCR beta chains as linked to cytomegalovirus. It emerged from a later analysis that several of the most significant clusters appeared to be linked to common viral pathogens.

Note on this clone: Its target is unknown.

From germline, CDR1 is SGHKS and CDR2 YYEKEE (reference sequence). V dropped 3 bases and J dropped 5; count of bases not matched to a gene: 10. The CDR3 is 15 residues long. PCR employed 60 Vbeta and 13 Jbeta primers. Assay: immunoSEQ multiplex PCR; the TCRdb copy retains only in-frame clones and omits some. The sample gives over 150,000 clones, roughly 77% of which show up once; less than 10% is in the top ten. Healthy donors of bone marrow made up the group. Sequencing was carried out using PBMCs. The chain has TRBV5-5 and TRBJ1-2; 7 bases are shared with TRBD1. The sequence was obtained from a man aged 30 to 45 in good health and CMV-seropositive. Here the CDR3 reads CASSSRQGGGYGYTF. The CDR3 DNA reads TGTGCCAGCAGCTCTCGACAGGGAGGAGGGTATGGCTACACCTTC.